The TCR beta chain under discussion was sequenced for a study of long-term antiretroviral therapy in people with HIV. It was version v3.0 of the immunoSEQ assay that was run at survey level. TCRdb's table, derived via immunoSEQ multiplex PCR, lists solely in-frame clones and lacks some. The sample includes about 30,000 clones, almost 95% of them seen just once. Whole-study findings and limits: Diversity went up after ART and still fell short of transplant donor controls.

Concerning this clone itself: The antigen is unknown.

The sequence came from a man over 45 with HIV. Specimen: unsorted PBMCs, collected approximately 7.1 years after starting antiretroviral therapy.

The CDR3 DNA follows: TGCAGTGCTTTCCACAATGAGCAGTTCTTC. This encodes CSAFHNEQFF. This rearrangement joins TRBV20-1 to TRBJ2-1; D is undetermined. CDR3 length: 10 residues. Germline CDR1 is DFQATT and CDR2 is SNEGSKA (reference sequence). Trimming removed 5 bases from V and 5 bases from J, with 4 bases in between.